These 18 T cell receptor beta chains were all obtained from the same sample, sequenced in a study of CD8+ T cells in alopecia areata. The treatment here: oral pan-JAK inhibitor, 5-10 mg twice daily. RNA extraction and reverse transcription yielded cDNA as sequencing template. Using immunoSEQ multiplex PCR, the repertoire was profiled, and TCRdb retains in-frame clones only, with some absent. The profile covers under 200,000 clones, with approximately 57% appearing a single time and 12% to 15% taken by the ten largest. The starting material was CD4+ T cells sorted from blood, obtained at week 24, from a patient treated with tofacitinib. Source of these receptors: a human donor with alopecia areata.

The chain uses TRBV7-9 and TRBJ2-5; no firm D call. The germline V gene encodes CDR1 SEHNR and CDR2 FQNEAQ (reference sequence). Between the trimmed V and J ends, which lost 5 bases and 4 bases, there was a span of 8 bases. The CDR3 runs to 12 residues. The CDR3 DNA reads TGTGCCAGCAGCCTCATGGGAGAGACCCAGTACTTC. The encoded protein is CASSLMGETQYF.

V usage is TRBV29-1 and J usage is TRBJ1-1; D gene uncertain. The CDR3 totals 12 residues. The V gene's germline CDR1 is SQVTM and CDR2 ANQGSEA. The V end was cut by 3 bases, the J end by 4 bases, with 9 bases between. As DNA, the CDR3 is TGCAGCGTTGACCCAGGCGGCACTGAAGCTTTCTTT. It codes for CSVDPGGTEAFF.

The chain uses TRBV6-5 and TRBJ1-2; 7 bases fit TRBD1. The V segment lost 5 bases and the J segment 3 bases; nucleotides outside the gene matches: 3. This CDR3 spans 13 amino acids. Germline-derived CDR1 and CDR2 are MNHEY and SVGAGI. In nucleotides, the CDR3 is TGTGCCAGCAGTACGACAGGGTACTATGGCTACACCTTC. As protein: CASSTTGYYGYTF.

The CDR3 reads CASSPSEGGGLDTQYF. CDR3 DNA: TGTGCCAGCAGCCCCTCTGAGGGGGGGGGCCTAGATACGCAGTATTTT. This chain links TRBV4-2 with TRBJ2-3; D is perhaps TRBD2 (7 bases). The V gene's germline CDR1 is LGHNA and CDR2 YNFKEQ. Between the trimmed V and J ends, which lost 4 bases and 5 bases, there was a span of 19 bases. This CDR3 comprises 16 residues.

This chain links TRBV4-2 with TRBJ2-7; D is perhaps TRBD1 (6 bases). V was clipped by 1 base and J by 9 bases, with 22 bases between them. CDR3 size: 16 residues. In germline, CDR1 is LGHNA, CDR2 YNFKEQ. The CDR3 loop reads CASSQGPSGDTTRQYF. For the CDR3, the DNA is TGTGCCAGCAGCCAAGGCCCCTCAGGGGACACTACGAGGCAGTACTTC.

The J gene is TRBJ2-7, the V gene TRBV11-3; 11 bases line up with TRBD1. Germline values: CDR1 SGHNT, CDR2 YENEEA. The trim removed 4 bases at V and 3 bases at J, leaving 2 bases unmatched. This CDR3 is 14 amino acids long. The CDR3 loop reads CASSSGTGGYEQYF. CDR3 coding DNA: TGTGCCAGCAGCTCCGGGACAGGGGGCTACGAGCAGTACTTC.

V usage is TRBV7-2 and J usage is TRBJ2-1; 10 bases match TRBD2. The trim removed 3 bases at V and 1 base at J, leaving 3 bases unmatched. The CDR3 consists of 16 residues. Per germline, CDR1 SGHTA and CDR2 FQGNSA. The CDR3 spells CASSFSGGPSYNEQFF. The CDR3 DNA reads as TGTGCCAGCAGCTTTAGCGGGGGGCCTTCCTACAATGAGCAGTTCTTC.

V is TRBV30 and J is TRBJ1-2; D remains unclear. The length of the CDR3 is 13 residues. Germline V gene data show CDR1 as GTSNPN and CDR2 as SVGIG (reference sequence). V lost 3 bases and J 1 base, leaving 9 bases between the germline ends. The CDR3 loop reads CAWSPRLNYGYTF. The DNA of the CDR3 is TGTGCCTGGAGCCCCCGGCTTAACTATGGCTACACCTTC.

This clone has more than one count but fewer than ten. This chain joins TRBV7-8 and TRBJ2-5, with D maybe TRBD2 (5 bases). The CDR3 is made up of 15 amino acids. V lost 1 base and J 5 bases, leaving 14 bases between the germline ends. Germline lookup yields CDR1 SGHVS and CDR2 FQNEAQ. This CDR3 is CASSLVASGGETQYF. The CDR3 coding sequence is TGTGCCAGCAGCTTAGTTGCCTCGGGCGGGGAGACCCAGTACTTC.

As DNA, the CDR3 is TGTGCCAGCAGCCTGGGCCTCGAGCCCTACGAGCAGTACTTC. Translation: CASSLGLEPYEQYF. J is TRBJ2-7 and V is TRBV7-2; D is ambiguous. Germline CDR1 and CDR2: SGHTA and FQGNSA. This CDR3 has 14 residues. The V and J ends lost 5 bases and 2 bases respectively, with 13 bases between them.

The chain joins TRBV5-1 to TRBJ2-5, with D maybe TRBD1 (6 bases). CDR1 SGHRS and CDR2 YFSETQ come from the germline V gene. CDR3 length equals 15 residues. V was clipped by 0 bases and J by 2 bases, with 11 bases between them. Here the CDR3 reads CASSLVVGAQETQYF. The CDR3 DNA reads TGCGCCAGCAGCTTGGTTGTGGGGGCACAAGAGACCCAGTACTTC.

The count of this clone is one. The CDR3 sequence: CASSYSSDNQPQHF. The DNA for the CDR3 is TGTGCCAGCAGTTACTCGAGCGACAATCAGCCCCAGCATTTT. The rearrangement links TRBV6-6 to TRBJ1-5; no definite D call. This CDR3 contains 14 residues. From germline, CDR1 is MNHNY and CDR2 SVGAGI (reference sequence). The germline V and J ends were trimmed by 0 bases and 3 bases, with 6 bases remaining between them.

J is TRBJ2-3 and V is TRBV20-1; D is undetermined. Trimming took 4 bases from V and 6 from J, leaving 5 bases between them. The CDR3 length is 10 residues. The germline gives CDR1 DFQATT, CDR2 SNEGSKA (reference sequence). The DNA of the CDR3 is TGCAGTGCTAAATGGGATACGCAGTATTTT. Translating it yields CSAKWDTQYF.

The rearrangement uses TRBV5-1 and TRBJ2-5, with D unresolved. This CDR3 region has 14 residues. The germline gives CDR1 SGHRS, CDR2 YFSETQ. V lost 4 bases and J lost 4, with 14 bases in between. The CDR3 region has the DNA TGCGCCAGCAGCCCCGCGCGATCATTAGAGACCCAGTACTTC. Encoded protein: CASSPARSLETQYF.

The V and J genes are TRBV14 and TRBJ2-2; no firm D call. Germline loops: CDR1 SGHDN, CDR2 FVKESK. The CDR3 has 17 amino acids. V gave up 5 bases and J gave up 0 bases, with 16 bases separating them. CDR3 coding DNA: TGTGCCAGCAGCGCCCTTTACAGCACCGCGAACACCGGGGAGCTGTTTTTT. It is translated as CASSALYSTANTGELFF.

This clone showed up many times. V gene TRBV2 combines with J gene TRBJ2-7; D is perhaps TRBD1 (6 bases). The CDR3 runs to 15 residues. From germline, CDR1 is SNHLY and CDR2 FYNNEI. The V and J ends lost 6 bases and 0 bases respectively, with 15 bases between them. In DNA, the CDR3 is TGTGCCAGCAGCGCGGACAGCATCCCCTCCTACGAGCAGTACTTC. The encoded protein is CASSADSIPSYEQYF.

The chain links TRBV10-2 to TRBJ2-1; D gene ambiguous. CDR3 length: 16 residues. Germline values: CDR1 WSHSY, CDR2 SAAADI. V lost 2 bases and J lost 3, with 14 bases in between. Here the CDR3 DNA reads TGCGCCAGCAGTGAGGGGCTAGTAATTATCTACAATGAGCAGTTCTTC. Residues: CASSEGLVIIYNEQFF.

The V gene is TRBV4-1, the J gene TRBJ2-3; D not certain. The CDR3 is 13 residues long. Germline lookup yields CDR1 MGHRA and CDR2 YSYEKL. V shed 0 bases and J shed 4 bases, with 5 bases lying between them. CDR3 amino acids: CASSQDWADTQYF. CDR3 bases: TGCGCCAGCAGCCAAGATTGGGCAGATACGCAGTATTTT.